A selection of T cell receptor beta chains follows, all from one sample in a study of human T cells and chemical hapten exposure. TCRdb reanalysed the RACE reads using MiXCR and keeps one entry per CDR3 protein. Of about 140,000 distinct CDR3 sequences listed, about 12% are singletons. The sequencing used whole blood, collected in connection with sensitization to the hapten diphenylcyclopropenone (DPC). The receptors shown here come from a woman aged 50 to 60 with alopecia areata. Some clones in this sample may be carry-over from other donors' samples. The CDR3 runs from the conserved cysteine through the conserved F or W. A D gene is named only where the DNA matches it firmly. Clone size appears in some rows only: once, few, many, or a class for an expanded clone.

j_call v_call clone_size d_call cdr3_aa cdr3_nt
TRBJ2-2 TRBV12-3/TRBV12-4 many . CASTRTGELFF TGTGCCAGCACCCGCACCGGGGAGCTGTTTTTT
TRBJ2-3 TRBV5-5 . TRBD2 CASSLQSGRAQDTQYF TGTGCCAGCAGCTTGCAAAGCGGGAGGGCCCAAGATACGCAGTATTTT
TRBJ1-1 TRBV28 . . CASSLPAMNTEAFF TGTGCCAGCAGTTTGCCAGCGATGAACACTGAAGCTTTCTTT
TRBJ1-1 TRBV27 . . CASKRAGASNTEAFF TGTGCCAGCAAGCGGGCAGGGGCTTCCAACACTGAAGCTTTCTTT
TRBJ2-2 TRBV7-3 . . CASSLLGGKRNTGELFF TGTGCCAGCAGCTTATTGGGCGGGAAAAGAAACACCGGGGAGCTGTTTTTT
TRBJ2-2 TRBV29-1 many TRBD2 CSALAALNANTGELFF TGCAGCGCCCTAGCGGCCTTGAACGCGAACACCGGGGAGCTGTTTTTT
TRBJ2-4 TRBV4-2 many TRBD1 CASSQAWDRGAKNIQYF TGTGCCAGCAGCCAAGCCTGGGACAGGGGGGCCAAAAACATTCAGTACTTC
TRBJ2-7 TRBV7-6 . . CASSLETGFGYEQYF TGTGCCAGCAGCTTAGAAACAGGTTTCGGCTACGAGCAGTACTTC
TRBJ2-1 TRBV19 few TRBD2 CASSMPPTSALGEQFF TGTGCCAGTAGTATGCCCCCCACTAGCGCACTTGGGGAGCAGTTCTTC
TRBJ2-1 TRBV10-3 . . CAISESGEQFF TGTGCCATCAGTGAGTCCGGTGAGCAGTTCTTC
TRBJ1-6 TRBV9 few . CASSGDPQGSPLHF TGTGCCAGCAGCGGAGACCCTCAGGGATCACCCCTCCACTTT
TRBJ2-5 TRBV20-1 few TRBD2 CSARDMAGVQETQYF TGCAGTGCTAGAGACATGGCGGGAGTACAAGAGACCCAGTACTTC
TRBJ2-3 TRBV7-9 few TRBD2 CASSLEREVDTQYF TGTGCCAGCAGCTTAGAGCGGGAAGTAGATACGCAGTATTTT
TRBJ1-1 TRBV28 . TRBD1 CASSLGIQGAQGFF TGTGCCAGCAGTTTGGGAATCCAGGGGGCGCAGGGTTTCTTT
TRBJ2-7 TRBV20-1 . . CSLLSASTAANF TGCAGTCTCCTTTCGGCGTCTACGGCGGCGAACTTC
TRBJ2-6 TRBV6-2/TRBV6-3 . . CASSRRGGDNVLTF TGTGCCAGCAGTCGACGAGGGGGTGACAACGTCCTGACTTTC
TRBJ2-4 TRBV14 . TRBD1 CASSQFGQGGNIQYF TGTGCCAGCAGCCAATTCGGACAGGGGGGGAACATTCAGTACTTC
TRBJ1-2 TRBV11-2 . . CASSVGRTSAGYTF TGTGCCAGCAGCGTCGGACGGACCTCTGCGGGCTACACCTTC
TRBJ2-6 TRBV19 many TRBD2 CASSQRGGFGANVLTF TGTGCCAGTAGCCAGCGGGGAGGTTTCGGGGCCAACGTCCTGACTTTC
TRBJ1-1 TRBV6-5 few TRBD1 CASRQGMNTEAFF TGTGCCAGCAGACAGGGGATGAACACTGAAGCTTTCTTT
TRBJ1-5 TRBV3-1 . . CASSQGTGYSNQPQHF TGTGCCAGCAGCCAAGGAACAGGATATAGCAATCAGCCCCAGCATTTT
TRBJ2-3 TRBV7-2 few . CASSRGRTSTDTQYF TGTGCCAGCAGCCGGGGGAGAACTAGCACAGATACGCAGTATTTT
TRBJ2-2 TRBV7-9 . . CASRPIFSTGELFF TGTGCCAGCAGGCCTATCTTTAGCACCGGGGAGCTGTTTTTT
TRBJ2-7 TRBV24-1 once TRBD2 CATGTSDSYEQYF TGTGCCACCGGGACTAGCGACTCCTACGAGCAGTACTTC
TRBJ2-1 TRBV20-1 many TRBD2 CSARDWTSGRGEQFF TGCAGTGCTAGAGATTGGACTAGCGGGAGGGGTGAGCAGTTCTTC
TRBJ1-2 TRBV11-2 . . CASRSRGSGNYGYTF TGTGCCAGCAGGTCAAGGGGCAGTGGGAACTATGGCTACACCTTC
TRBJ1-2 TRBV28 . . CASSGINYGYTF TGTGCCAGCAGTGGAATAAACTATGGCTACACCTTC
TRBJ2-7 TRBV20-1 many . CSATGSYEQYF TGCAGTGCTACCGGGTCCTACGAGCAGTACTTC
TRBJ1-1 TRBV19 . . CASKTGHPNTEAFF TGTGCCAGTAAAACGGGACACCCGAACACTGAAGCTTTCTTT
TRBJ2-7 TRBV11-2 . . CASSSTPGAYEQYF TGTGCCAGCAGCTCCACCCCAGGGGCCTACGAGCAGTACTTC
TRBJ2-3 TRBV12-3/TRBV12-4 many TRBD1 CASAGQGRTDTQYF TGTGCCAGCGCCGGACAGGGGCGCACAGATACGCAGTATTTT
TRBJ1-5 TRBV20-1 . . CSARVGVTRGQPQHF TGCAGTGCTAGAGTAGGAGTGACCCGGGGGCAGCCCCAGCATTTT
TRBJ2-7 TRBV28 . TRBD1 CASSRDRVSEQYF TGTGCCAGCAGTCGGGACAGGGTCTCCGAGCAGTACTTC
TRBJ2-1 TRBV7-2 . TRBD2 CASSLEGTSYNEQFF TGTGCCAGCAGCTTAGAAGGGACTAGCTACAATGAGCAGTTCTTC
TRBJ1-4 TRBV18 few TRBD1 CASSPGTGAREKLFF TGTGCCAGCTCACCCGGGACAGGGGCACGTGAAAAACTGTTTTTT
TRBJ2-1 TRBV10-2 few TRBD2 CASRAGQYNEQFF TGCGCCAGCAGAGCGGGGCAGTACAATGAGCAGTTCTTC
TRBJ2-2 TRBV7-2 . . CASSLRRQGNTGELFF TGTGCCAGCAGCTTAAGGAGGCAGGGGAACACCGGGGAGCTGTTTTTT
TRBJ2-3 TRBV5-5 . TRBD2 CASSSGLAGVSDTQYF TGTGCCAGCAGTTCTGGACTAGCGGGAGTCTCAGATACGCAGTATTTT
TRBJ1-4 TRBV12-3/TRBV12-4 . TRBD1 CASSLLQGVGEKLFF TGTGCCAGCAGTTTATTGCAGGGGGTCGGGGAAAAACTGTTTTTT
TRBJ2-6 TRBV19 many TRBD2 CASTRAGLTISGANVLTF TGTGCCAGCACCCGCGCGGGACTAACCATCTCTGGGGCCAACGTCCTGACTTTC
TRBJ2-2 TRBV30 . TRBD2 CAWSLLAGVHTGELFF TGTGCCTGGAGTCTCCTAGCGGGAGTTCACACCGGGGAGCTGTTTTTT
TRBJ2-1 TRBV20-1 few . CSAPLTYNEQFF TGCAGTGCTCCCCTAACCTACAATGAGCAGTTCTTC
TRBJ2-1 TRBV5-1 few TRBD2 CANSPGTSENEQFF TGCGCCAACAGTCCCGGGACTAGCGAGAATGAGCAGTTCTTC
TRBJ2-3 TRBV4-3 few . CASSQEGHTTDTQYF TGCGCCAGCAGCCAAGAGGGACATACCACAGATACGCAGTATTTT
TRBJ1-2 TRBV24-1 many . CATSAGIGYGYTF TGTGCCACCAGTGCTGGAATTGGGTATGGCTACACCTTC
TRBJ2-5 TRBV24-1 many . CATAGVSETQYF TGTGCCACCGCAGGGGTGTCGGAGACCCAGTACTTC
TRBJ2-5 TRBV7-2 many . CASSLGLQETQYF TGTGCCAGCAGCTTAGGGCTTCAAGAGACCCAGTACTTC